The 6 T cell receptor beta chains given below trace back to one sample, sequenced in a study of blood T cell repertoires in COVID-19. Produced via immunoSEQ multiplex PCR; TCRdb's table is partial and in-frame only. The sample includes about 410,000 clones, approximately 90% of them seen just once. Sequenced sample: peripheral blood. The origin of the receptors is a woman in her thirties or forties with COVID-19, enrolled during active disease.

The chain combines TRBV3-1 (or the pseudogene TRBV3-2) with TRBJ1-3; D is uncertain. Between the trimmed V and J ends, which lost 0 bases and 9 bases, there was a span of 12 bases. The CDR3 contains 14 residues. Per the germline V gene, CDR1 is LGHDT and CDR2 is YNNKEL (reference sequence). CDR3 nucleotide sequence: TGTGCCAGCAGCCAAGACCCGACTGACGGCACCATATATTTT. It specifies CASSQDPTDGTIYF.

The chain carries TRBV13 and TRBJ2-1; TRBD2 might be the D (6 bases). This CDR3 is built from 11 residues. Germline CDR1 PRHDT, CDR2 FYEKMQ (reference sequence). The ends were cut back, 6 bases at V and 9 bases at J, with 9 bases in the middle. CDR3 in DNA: TGTGCCAGCAGGGGACTCGGTGAGCAGTTCTTC. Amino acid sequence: CASRGLGEQFF.

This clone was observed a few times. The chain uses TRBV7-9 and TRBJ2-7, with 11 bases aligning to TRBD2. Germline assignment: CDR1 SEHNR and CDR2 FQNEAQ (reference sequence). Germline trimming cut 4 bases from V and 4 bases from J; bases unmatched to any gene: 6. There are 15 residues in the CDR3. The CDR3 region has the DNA TGTGCCAGCAGCTCCACTAGCGGGAGTAGGTACGAGCAGTACTTC. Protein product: CASSSTSGSRYEQYF.

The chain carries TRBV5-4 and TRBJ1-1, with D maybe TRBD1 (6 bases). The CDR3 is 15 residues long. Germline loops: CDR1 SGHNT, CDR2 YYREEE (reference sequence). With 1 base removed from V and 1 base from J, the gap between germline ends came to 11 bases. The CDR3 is CASSLQGRGNTEAFF. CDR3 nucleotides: TGTGCCAGCAGCTTGCAGGGGAGGGGGAACACTGAAGCTTTCTTT.

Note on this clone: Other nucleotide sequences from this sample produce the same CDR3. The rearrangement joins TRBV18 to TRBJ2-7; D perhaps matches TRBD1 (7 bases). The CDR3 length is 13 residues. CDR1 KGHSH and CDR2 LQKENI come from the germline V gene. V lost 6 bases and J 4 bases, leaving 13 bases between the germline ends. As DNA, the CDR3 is TGTGCCAGCTCGCGGGACAGAAGTTACGAGCAGTACTTC. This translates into CASSRDRSYEQYF.

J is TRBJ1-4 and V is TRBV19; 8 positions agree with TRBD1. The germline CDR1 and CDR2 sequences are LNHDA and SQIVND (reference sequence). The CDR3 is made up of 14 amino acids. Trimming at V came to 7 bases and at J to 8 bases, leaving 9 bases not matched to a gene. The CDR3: CASTKGDRYEKLFF. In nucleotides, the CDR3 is TGTGCCAGTACCAAGGGGGACAGGTACGAAAAACTGTTTTTT.